This record looks at one T cell receptor (beta chain) sequence and its context. The antigen remains undetermined. Distinct nucleotide sequences in the sample also encode this CDR3. These data come from a study of long-term antiretroviral therapy in people with HIV. Study-level results: Clones that had undergone expansion before ART prevailed in the repertoire throughout all time points. Narrower CDR3 length ranges marked HIV repertoires relative to controls.

Per the germline V gene, CDR1 is SNHLY and CDR2 is FYNNEI. The CDR3 is made up of 15 amino acids. The V gene end was trimmed by 3 bases and the J gene end by 4 bases; junction bases not matched to a gene: 7. Amounts of about 0.9-11 million cryopreserved PBMC were held in the samples before DNA extraction. Assay version v3.0 of immunoSEQ was used, and it was run at survey level. Sequenced by immunoSEQ multiplex PCR; TCRdb stores in-frame clones only, minus some. Of more than 25,000 clones listed, about 98% were seen once; the top ten hold approximately 2%. The genes are TRBV2 and TRBJ2-5; 8 nucleotides match TRBD2. Specimen: unsorted PBMCs, collected 7.6 years after starting antiretroviral therapy. The receptor was derived from a man aged 25-45 years with HIV. The CDR3 DNA reads as TGTGCCAGCAGTGACGGGGGGGGTGGAGGAGAGACCCAGTACTTC. Translated, it gives CASSDGGGGGETQYF.